A selection of T cell receptor beta chains follows, all from one sample in a study of technical replicates of blood from a few donors. The assay was immunoSEQ multiplex PCR, and TCRdb's table has in-frame clones only and misses some. The sample includes 84,000 or so clones, just under 95% of them seen just once. The sample was T cells isolated from PBMCs. Every receptor here comes from a human donor in good health. The conserved cysteine and the conserved F or W are not part of the CDR3 here. Rows may omit the clone size; those that give it use once, few, many or a size class.

TRBV5-6 | . | ASSLGRPNNEQF
TRBV5-6 | . | ASTPSTFSYEQY
TRBV7-2 | . | ASSLMRSSEYEQY
TRBV7-9 | . | ASSPPQNRGSGYT
TRBV7-5 | . | VRIHLESLCSNQPQH
TRBV29-1 | . | SVERGGSDEQF
TRBV30 | . | AWSRAIGGPGDEQF
TRBV5-1 | . | ASSTGTGGPYEQY
TRBV4-1 | . | ASRRAGGYEKLF
TRBV5-6 | . | ASSLALNYEQY
TRBV21-1 | . | ASSKFSPWTGTNYGYT
TRBV5-1 | . | ASSIRQGSTDTQY
TRBV5-4 | . | ASSLGGDSPGNEQF
TRBV4-1 | . | ASSQTGKRELF
TRBV9 | . | ASSDSYGYT
TRBV7-6 | . | ASSFLGQTDTEAF
TRBV11-2 | . | ASSLQGVAGANVLT
TRBV4-2 | . | ASSQGFTVRDSPSTDTQY
TRBV19 | few | ASNHIRTGQSAQH
TRBV5-1 | . | ASSSTGFTNTGELF
TRBV6-5 | . | ASRDRGLGSYEQY
TRBV7-2 | . | ASSLRGRIFPKETQY
TRBV6-1 | . | ASSEARGPGRHTEAF
TRBV5-1 | . | ASSPQDSSYGYT
TRBV30 | once | AWSGWTVSNQPQH
TRBV9 | . | ASSTGTGVHEQY
TRBV5-6 | . | ASSLGGSSYNEQF
TRBV5-1 | . | ASSLVGTGDTGELF
TRBV9 | . | ASSPPMGRLTGELF
TRBV30 | . | AWSPHRGLYGYT
TRBV7-2 | . | ASSLQSGDYGYT
TRBV5-6 | once | ASSLNQDSPPETQY
TRBV5-1 | . | ASTSGLAGTQY
TRBV11-2 | . | ASSVPPSEETQY
TRBV10-1 | . | ASSESGTSGRKTQY
TRBV27 | once | ASSSTQASNYGYT
TRBV4-1 | . | ASSQVTGYRDEQY
TRBV28 | . | ASSKYRRRALLNEQF
TRBV28 | . | ASRTLEGYEQY
TRBV30 | once | ADGQGSSPLH
TRBV27 | . | ASSLFGTPGELF
TRBV14 | . | ASSQEAYRVEYNEQF
TRBV4-1 | . | ASSQRGTVEEGEQY
TRBV29-1 | . | SVVWWGLISYNEQF
TRBV19 | . | ASSAKGLYYGYT
TRBV27 | . | ASSGGSGTGDTGELF
TRBV27 | . | ASSLTTGSLFINEQY
TRBV21-1 | . | ASSSLEQY
TRBV6-5 | . | ASSETGNEQY